Sequencing of this T cell receptor beta chain was carried out in a study of CD8 T cells in ankylosing spondylitis. Germline values: CDR1 SGHKS, CDR2 YYEKEE (reference sequence). The CDR3 consists of 13 residues. V was shortened by 2 bases and J by 6 bases, with 11 bases between the two germline ends. Quantitative 5'-RACE with molecular barcodes produced the TCR beta libraries. A single record per CDR3 protein comes from TCRdb applying MiXCR to the 5' RACE reads. The profile covers 250,000 to 400,000 distinct CDR3 sequences, with 11% appearing a single time and around 10% taken by the ten largest. Overall study results and limits: The study looked at matched synovial fluid samples from ankylosing spondylitis patients. Disease-linked clones were reported to be significantly enriched there. Peripheral blood samples showed relatively rare disease-linked clones, and these clones were CD8+.

This clonotype occurred many times. Antigen: not known. The sequence came from a female donor with ankylosing spondylitis or in good health (not recorded which). The chain uses TRBV5-5 and TRBJ1-1, with D uncertain. The sequenced material came from blood, either unsorted or a sorted T cell fraction (not recorded which). CDR3: CASSLSVRAEAFF. The DNA of the CDR3 is TGTGCCAGCAGCTTAAGCGTGCGGGCTGAAGCTTTCTTT.